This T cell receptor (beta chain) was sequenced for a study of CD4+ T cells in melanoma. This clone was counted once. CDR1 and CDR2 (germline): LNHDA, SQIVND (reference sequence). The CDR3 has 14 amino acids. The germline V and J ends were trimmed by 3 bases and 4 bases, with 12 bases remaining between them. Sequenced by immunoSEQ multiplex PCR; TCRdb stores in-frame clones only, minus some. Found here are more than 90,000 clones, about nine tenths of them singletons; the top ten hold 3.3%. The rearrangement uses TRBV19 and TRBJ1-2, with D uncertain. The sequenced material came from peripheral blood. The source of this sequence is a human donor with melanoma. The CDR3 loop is CASSMGLISYGYTF. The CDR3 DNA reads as TGTGCCAGTAGTATGGGTCTGATCAGCTATGGCTACACCTTC.